Listed below are T cell receptor beta chains from one sample, sequenced in a study of blood T cell repertoires in COVID-19. Sequencing used immunoSEQ multiplex PCR; TCRdb keeps in-frame clones, though not all of them. The sample has 100,000 or so clones; over 80% are singletons. Sample: peripheral blood. These receptors were obtained from a man in his sixties or seventies with active or convalescent COVID-19. CDR3s include the opening cysteine and the closing phenylalanine or tryptophan. The D gene is left open where the match is weak. The size field is filled for only some rows; it gives once, few, many or a size class.

V gene: TRBV12-3/TRBV12-4
D gene: TRBD1
J gene: TRBJ2-5
clone size: .
CDR3 DNA: TGTGCCAGCAGCAGGGGACAGGGCCAGACCCAGTACTTC
CDR3 protein: CASSRGQGQTQYF

V gene: TRBV18
D gene: TRBD1
J gene: TRBJ2-1
clone size: .
CDR3 DNA: TGTGCCAGCTCGCGGGACAGGGAAGGAGAGCAGTTCTTC
CDR3 protein: CASSRDREGEQFF

V gene: TRBV5-6
D gene: .
J gene: TRBJ2-1
clone size: .
CDR3 DNA: TGTGCCAGCAGACGCCGACTGTACAATGAGCAGTTCTTC
CDR3 protein: CASRRRLYNEQFF

V gene: TRBV5-4
D gene: TRBD2
J gene: TRBJ2-3
clone size: once
CDR3 DNA: TGTGCCAGCAGCCCCACTTCGGGGGGTTCCACAGATACGCAGTATTTT
CDR3 protein: CASSPTSGGSTDTQYF

V gene: TRBV30
D gene: .
J gene: TRBJ1-5
clone size: .
CDR3 DNA: TGTGCCTGGAGTGGCGCCAGGGATCAGCCCCAGCATTTT
CDR3 protein: CAWSGARDQPQHF

V gene: TRBV7-2
D gene: TRBD1
J gene: TRBJ1-1
clone size: .
CDR3 DNA: TGTGCCAGCAGCTTACAGGGACAGGGGCCAACCCTTGAAGCTTTCTTT
CDR3 protein: CASSLQGQGPTLEAFF

V gene: TRBV5-4
D gene: TRBD2
J gene: TRBJ2-2
clone size: once
CDR3 DNA: TGTGCCAGCAGCCCGACTAGCGGCTCGAACACCGGGGAGCTGTTTTTT
CDR3 protein: CASSPTSGSNTGELFF

V gene: TRBV5-1
D gene: TRBD1
J gene: TRBJ1-2
clone size: .
CDR3 DNA: TGCGCCAGCAGCGCGTCCCCCGGGACAGGAGGCTACACCTTC
CDR3 protein: CASSASPGTGGYTF

V gene: TRBV3-1/TRBV3-2
D gene: TRBD1
J gene: TRBJ1-5
clone size: few
CDR3 DNA: TGTGCCAGCAGCCCCGGGACAGGGAATCAGCCCCAGCATTTT
CDR3 protein: CASSPGTGNQPQHF

V gene: TRBV2
D gene: TRBD1
J gene: TRBJ1-1
clone size: few
CDR3 DNA: TGTGCCAGCAGGGAGGACAGGCTAATGAACACTGAAGCTTTCTTT
CDR3 protein: CASREDRLMNTEAFF